These T cell receptor beta chains were read from a single sample in a study of blood T cell repertoires in COVID-19. Using immunoSEQ multiplex PCR, the repertoire was profiled, and TCRdb retains in-frame clones only, with some absent. Counted here are 65,000 to 75,000 clones, about 80% occurring once; the ten biggest clones make up around 43%. Sequencing used peripheral blood. The receptors derive from a man older than 75 with acute or convalescent COVID-19. Each CDR3 is given without its conserved first and last residue. D genes are given only for firm matches.

D gene: -; V gene: TRBV19; J gene: TRBJ1-4; CDR3 protein: ASSIANEKLF
D gene: TRBD1; V gene: TRBV9; J gene: TRBJ1-2; CDR3 protein: ASSVATGGTYGYT
D gene: -; V gene: TRBV7-2; J gene: TRBJ2-1; CDR3 protein: ASSPDSNEQF
D gene: TRBD1; V gene: TRBV5-1; J gene: TRBJ1-5; CDR3 protein: ASSVGTENQPQH
D gene: -; V gene: TRBV27; J gene: TRBJ1-2; CDR3 protein: ASSPRGQSGYT
D gene: -; V gene: TRBV7-2; J gene: TRBJ1-1; CDR3 protein: ASSLAAGYGTEAF
D gene: TRBD2; V gene: TRBV7-2; J gene: TRBJ2-3; CDR3 protein: ASSLDGRALDTQY
D gene: -; V gene: TRBV7-2; J gene: TRBJ2-2; CDR3 protein: ASSLLTNTGELF
D gene: TRBD1; V gene: TRBV18; J gene: TRBJ1-3; CDR3 protein: ASSQDRAGNTIY
D gene: TRBD1; V gene: TRBV23-1; J gene: TRBJ2-3; CDR3 protein: ASSQFWLGQGTDTQY
D gene: -; V gene: TRBV28; J gene: TRBJ1-5; CDR3 protein: ATVVQTDQPQH
D gene: -; V gene: TRBV27; J gene: TRBJ1-1; CDR3 protein: ASSPHVKNSEAF
D gene: -; V gene: TRBV3-1/TRBV3-2; J gene: TRBJ2-3; CDR3 protein: ASTTGQGTDTQY
D gene: TRBD1; V gene: TRBV6-2/TRBV6-3; J gene: TRBJ2-6; CDR3 protein: ASSRQGAGGANVLT
D gene: TRBD2; V gene: TRBV7-8; J gene: TRBJ2-2; CDR3 protein: ASSLPAGGVTGELF
D gene: TRBD2; V gene: TRBV7-2; J gene: TRBJ2-5; CDR3 protein: ASSPTRGDETQY
D gene: TRBD1; V gene: TRBV19; J gene: TRBJ1-5; CDR3 protein: ASSKDRGSGSNQPQH
D gene: TRBD1; V gene: TRBV10-1; J gene: TRBJ2-7; CDR3 protein: ASSESRDRDKEGQY
D gene: -; V gene: TRBV6-5; J gene: TRBJ1-4; CDR3 protein: ASSYSSGEKLF
D gene: TRBD1; V gene: TRBV5-1; J gene: TRBJ2-2; CDR3 protein: ASSSRQGSGELF
D gene: -; V gene: TRBV27; J gene: TRBJ1-4; CDR3 protein: ASRQAINEKLF
D gene: TRBD1; V gene: TRBV7-3; J gene: TRBJ2-2; CDR3 protein: ASSSQGQLNTGELF
D gene: -; V gene: TRBV11-2; J gene: TRBJ1-2; CDR3 protein: ASSLDPLINYGYT
D gene: -; V gene: TRBV2; J gene: TRBJ2-5; CDR3 protein: ASSDRQGGLETQY
D gene: -; V gene: TRBV7-3; J gene: TRBJ2-5; CDR3 protein: ASSLSGNQETQY
D gene: -; V gene: TRBV5-1; J gene: TRBJ2-1; CDR3 protein: ASSLTGSNEQF
D gene: TRBD2; V gene: TRBV7-2; J gene: TRBJ2-1; CDR3 protein: ASSFEAGTYNEQF
D gene: TRBD2; V gene: TRBV2; J gene: TRBJ2-3; CDR3 protein: ASSEGGSTPVFDTQY
D gene: TRBD2; V gene: TRBV28; J gene: TRBJ2-1; CDR3 protein: ASSLPLSGGYNEQF
D gene: TRBD2; V gene: TRBV11-2; J gene: TRBJ2-5; CDR3 protein: ASSSGGARGETQY
D gene: -; V gene: TRBV5-1; J gene: TRBJ2-1; CDR3 protein: ASSLGDISYNEQF
D gene: -; V gene: TRBV18; J gene: TRBJ1-4; CDR3 protein: ASSPFDSYLTEKLF
D gene: -; V gene: TRBV12-2; J gene: TRBJ1-1; CDR3 protein: ASRLGQGALNTEAF
D gene: TRBD1; V gene: TRBV9; J gene: TRBJ1-1; CDR3 protein: ASSVGTGGSSEAF
D gene: -; V gene: TRBV19; J gene: TRBJ1-5; CDR3 protein: ASSTYGQPNQPQH
D gene: -; V gene: TRBV9; J gene: TRBJ2-6; CDR3 protein: ASSDSSGFSGANVLT
D gene: -; V gene: TRBV5-1; J gene: TRBJ2-1; CDR3 protein: ASSLGQGGYNEQF
D gene: TRBD1; V gene: TRBV5-3; J gene: TRBJ1-5; CDR3 protein: ARSLAGQGRDQPQH
D gene: TRBD1; V gene: TRBV6-4; J gene: TRBJ1-5; CDR3 protein: ASPGTGVYQPQH
D gene: -; V gene: TRBV11-3; J gene: TRBJ2-5; CDR3 protein: ASSRGGSGRDQETQY
D gene: -; V gene: TRBV27; J gene: TRBJ1-5; CDR3 protein: ASSFSNQPQH
D gene: -; V gene: TRBV5-1; J gene: TRBJ2-2; CDR3 protein: ASSLEGATGELF
D gene: TRBD1; V gene: TRBV3-1/TRBV3-2; J gene: TRBJ1-1; CDR3 protein: ASSIRTGGYGTEAF
D gene: -; V gene: TRBV6-6; J gene: TRBJ1-2; CDR3 protein: ASSPIGGETGGYT
D gene: TRBD1; V gene: TRBV5-6; J gene: TRBJ1-1; CDR3 protein: ASRGTGNMNTEAF
D gene: TRBD1; V gene: TRBV29-1; J gene: TRBJ1-1; CDR3 protein: SAATGPGTGLNTEAF
D gene: -; V gene: TRBV6-1; J gene: TRBJ1-1; CDR3 protein: ASSERLTRGTEAF
D gene: -; V gene: TRBV29-1; J gene: TRBJ1-1; CDR3 protein: SVGMGAHTEAF
D gene: -; V gene: TRBV7-2; J gene: TRBJ1-3; CDR3 protein: ASSLIGGSGNTIY
D gene: -; V gene: TRBV7-9; J gene: TRBJ1-2; CDR3 protein: ASSLVRGSHNYGYT
D gene: -; V gene: TRBV29-1; J gene: TRBJ1-1; CDR3 protein: SVERATGGTEAF
D gene: TRBD1; V gene: TRBV13; J gene: TRBJ2-7; CDR3 protein: ASSAGGTGIYEQY
D gene: -; V gene: TRBV23-1; J gene: TRBJ2-2; CDR3 protein: ASSQSVGREARWDTGELF
D gene: -; V gene: TRBV28; J gene: TRBJ1-5; CDR3 protein: ASSPPGSGNQPQH
D gene: -; V gene: TRBV7-2; J gene: TRBJ1-5; CDR3 protein: ASSLEGGRKPQH